This T cell receptor beta chain emerged from a study of cytomegalovirus exposure and HLA in healthy donors. Study as a whole: Earlier results showed 117 million unique TCR beta sequences derived from around 170 million T cells. General study points: Rarity characterized most TCR sequences, yet some public TCRs appeared in many donors. Later analysis identified about 15,000 TCR beta sequences associated with HLA alleles, using a false discovery rate threshold of 0.05.

Note on this clone: Its antigen is as yet unknown.

PCR employed 60 Vbeta and 13 Jbeta primers. Sequencing was performed with immunoSEQ multiplex PCR; in TCRdb, only in-frame clones are kept and a portion is missing. The sample lists around 120,000 clones, 15% occurring once. Germline CDR1 SNHLY, CDR2 FYNNEI. There are 14 residues in the CDR3. The V and J ends lost 6 bases and 4 bases, in that order; junction bases with no gene match: 4. The chain carries TRBV2 and TRBJ2-7; 12 bases map to TRBD1. The clonotype comes from a woman in her late teens or twenties in good health and CMV-seronegative. Sequencing was carried out using PBMCs. The CDR3 region has the DNA TGTGCCAGCAGGAAGGGACAGGGGGCTTACGAGCAGTACTTC. Translating it yields CASRKGQGAYEQYF.